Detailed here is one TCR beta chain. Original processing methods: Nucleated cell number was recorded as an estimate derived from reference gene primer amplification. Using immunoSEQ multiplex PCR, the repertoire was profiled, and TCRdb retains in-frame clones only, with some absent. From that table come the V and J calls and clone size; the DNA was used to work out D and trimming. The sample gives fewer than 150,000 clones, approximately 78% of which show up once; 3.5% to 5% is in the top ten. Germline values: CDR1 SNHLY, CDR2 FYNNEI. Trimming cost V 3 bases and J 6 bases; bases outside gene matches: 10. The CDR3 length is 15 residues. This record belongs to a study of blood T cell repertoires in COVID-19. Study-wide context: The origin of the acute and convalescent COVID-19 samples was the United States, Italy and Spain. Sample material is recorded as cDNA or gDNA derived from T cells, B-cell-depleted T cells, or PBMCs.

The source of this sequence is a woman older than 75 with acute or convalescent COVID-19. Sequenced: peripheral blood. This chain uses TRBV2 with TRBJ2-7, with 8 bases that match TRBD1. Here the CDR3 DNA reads TGTGCCAGCAGTGATCAGGGGGCCCAGTATGGCGAGCAGTACTTC. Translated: CASSDQGAQYGEQYF.